These 20 T cell receptor beta chains were sequenced from one sample in a study of radiotherapy plus CTLA-4 blockade in lung cancer. The protocol was immunoSEQ multiplex PCR, while the TCRdb copy is restricted to in-frame clones and leaves out a portion. In the table there are tens of thousands of clones, around 79% of which are singletons. This specimen consisted of peripheral blood, obtained from a patient treated with radiotherapy plus ipilimumab. The receptors here all came from a human donor with non-small cell lung cancer who had a partial response to radiotherapy plus ipilimumab. Some clones in this sample may be carry-over from other donors' samples.

This chain uses TRBV11-2 with TRBJ2-7, with TRBD1 matching over 7 bases. Germline V lookup: CDR1 SGHAT, CDR2 FQNNGV. The CDR3 totals 16 residues. J gave up 3 bases and V 1 base, and 9 bases lay outside the gene matches. CDR3 in amino acids: CASSLASGTDYYEQYF. The CDR3, as DNA: TGTGCCAGCAGCTTAGCCTCCGGGACAGACTACTACGAGCAGTACTTC.

This clone was detected only a few times. CDR3 protein: CASSKERERNGYF. CDR3 nucleotide sequence: TGTGCCAGCAGCAAAGAGAGGGAACGGAACGGGTACTTC. This sequence joins TRBV21-1 and TRBJ2-7; the table's TRBD2 call for D was not verified on the DNA. TRBV21-1 represents a pseudogene. The CDR3 contains 13 residues.

This clone was found once. The gene calls are TRBV6-6 and TRBJ1-5; D is possibly TRBD1 (6 bases). The length of the CDR3 is 15 residues. The V end was cut by 0 bases, the J end by 4 bases, with 10 bases between. Germline V gene sequence: CDR1 MNHNY, CDR2 SVGAGI (reference sequence). The CDR3 DNA sequence: TGTGCCAGCAGTTACTCGAGTACAGGGAATCAGCCCCAGCATTTT. Protein sequence: CASSYSSTGNQPQHF.

The chain joins TRBV19 to TRBJ1-5, with 9 bases lining up with TRBD1. Germline V CDR1 and CDR2: LNHDA, SQIVND (reference sequence). This CDR3 contains 18 residues. V trimming: 3 bases; J trimming: 4 bases; junction bases outside the gene matches: 13. CDR3 residues: CASSIGRRDRARNQPQHF. In DNA form, the CDR3 reads TGTGCCAGTAGTATCGGAAGACGGGACAGGGCAAGGAATCAGCCCCAGCATTTT.

This chain links TRBV6-1 with TRBJ2-7, with 8 bases fitting TRBD1. The CDR3 has 13 residues. Unmatched junction bases numbered 6, after V lost 5 bases and J lost 6 bases. Germline assignment: CDR1 MNHNS and CDR2 SASEGT. The CDR3 DNA is TGTGCCAGCAGTTATTCCACAGGGGGCGAGCAGTACTTC. It yields the protein CASSYSTGGEQYF.

The chain combines TRBV6-1 with TRBJ1-2; D gene ambiguous. V gave up 4 bases and J gave up 1 base, with 10 bases separating them. Germline V gene data show CDR1 as MNHNS and CDR2 as SASEGT. The CDR3 has 14 residues. This CDR3 reads CASSATSVNYGYTF. CDR3 nucleotide sequence: TGTGCCAGCAGTGCGACTTCCGTTAACTATGGCTACACCTTC.

The chain uses TRBV2 and TRBJ2-2, with D uncertain. The CDR3 consists of 12 residues. Trimming pared 6 bases from V and 3 bases from J, leaving 5 bases between. Per the germline V gene, CDR1 is SNHLY and CDR2 is FYNNEI. The CDR3 bases are TGTGCCAGCAGCGAGGACACCGGGGAGCTGTTTTTT. This gives the protein CASSEDTGELFF. Using reference TRBV2 and TRBJ2-2 for the parts outside the CDR3, the full variable domain is EPEVTQTPSHQVTQMGQEVILRCVPISNHLYFYWYRQILGQKVEFLVSFYNNEISEKSEIFDDQFSVERPDGSNFTLKIRSTKLEDSAMYFCASSEDTGELFFGEGSRLTVL.

This chain joins TRBV2 and TRBJ1-1, with D perhaps matching TRBD1 (6 bases). V gave up 1 base and J gave up 8 bases, with 17 bases separating them. The CDR3 runs to 15 residues. CDR1 is SNHLY and CDR2 is FYNNEI in the germline V gene. CDR3 DNA sequence: TGTGCCAGCAGTGAAGAGTATGGGGGCGCCGCCGAAGCTTTCTTT. It codes for CASSEEYGGAAEAFF.

This clone was found once. The V and J genes are TRBV5-1 and TRBJ1-2, with unresolved D. There are 12 residues in the CDR3. Trimming removed 0 bases from V and 4 bases from J, with 4 bases in between. The germline gives CDR1 SGHRS, CDR2 YFSETQ. CDR3 coding DNA: TGCGCCAGCAGCTTGGACGGCTATGGCTACACCTTC. Protein sequence: CASSLDGYGYTF.

The chain recombines TRBV28 with TRBJ1-5, with D possibly TRBD1 on 6 matching bases. Germline V CDR1 and CDR2: MDHEN, SYDVKM. CDR3 size: 16 residues. The V gene lost 4 bases and the J gene lost 3 bases, with 16 bases spanning the gap. For the CDR3, the DNA is TGTGCCAGCAGTTGGGGGCAGAGGCCCCCCAATCAGCCCCAGCATTTT. Translation: CASSWGQRPPNQPQHF.

This sequence joins TRBV6-1 and TRBJ2-1; no clear D gene. The germline V gene has CDR1 MNHNS and CDR2 SASEGT. Trimming stripped 0 bases from V and 0 bases from J, with 9 bases between. This CDR3 contains 16 residues. CDR3 nucleotides: TGTGCCAGCAGTGAAGCGCATAGGAGCTCCTACAATGAGCAGTTCTTC. It specifies CASSEAHRSSYNEQFF.

In this sample, this clone turned up a few times. The V and J genes are TRBV21-1 and TRBJ1-2. TRBV21-1 is deemed a pseudogene. The CDR3 length is 14 residues. In DNA, the CDR3 is TGTGCCAGCAGCGCAGGCGGGGATACCTATGGCTACACCTTC. Amino acids: CASSAGGDTYGYTF.

This clone was counted between two and nine times. V usage is TRBV5-1 and J usage is TRBJ2-5; 8 bases agree with TRBD1. V shed 6 bases, J shed 2 bases, and the junction held 6 bases outside the gene matches. Germline V gene sequence: CDR1 SGHRS, CDR2 YFSETQ. The CDR3 extends over 14 amino acids. Here the CDR3 DNA reads TGCGCCAGCACGGCGGGACAGGCTCAAGAGACCCAGTACTTC. This encodes CASTAGQAQETQYF.

The CDR3 bases are TGTGCCAGCAGCGTAGATGCAGGTCTTCGGCAGTACTTC. This gives the protein CASSVDAGLRQYF. The V gene is TRBV9, the J gene TRBJ2-7; D is undetermined. This CDR3 comprises 13 residues. Germline values: CDR1 SGDLS, CDR2 YYNGEE. V was pared by 0 bases and J by 9 bases, with 13 bases between.

The chain carries TRBV7-9 and TRBJ2-7; D is unresolved. With 5 bases removed from V and 7 bases from J, the gap between germline ends came to 9 bases. CDR1 is SEHNR and CDR2 is FQNEAQ in the germline V gene (reference sequence). CDR3 size: 11 residues. The CDR3 sequence: CASSPVREQYF. For the CDR3, the DNA is TGTGCCAGCAGCCCGGTGAGGGAGCAGTACTTC.

The chain couples TRBV7-8 to TRBJ2-3; D unresolved. Germline V gene data show CDR1 as SGHVS and CDR2 as FQNEAQ. The ends were cut back, 3 bases at V and 6 bases at J, with 10 bases in the middle. The CDR3 totals 13 residues. CDR3 sequence reads: CASSFAGSDTQYF. DNA of the CDR3: TGTGCCAGCAGCTTCGCCGGTTCGGATACGCAGTATTTT.

V gene TRBV15 combines with J gene TRBJ1-3; D not resolved. Trimming cost V 0 bases and J 0 bases, with 15 bases left between them. Germline CDR1 is LNHNV and CDR2 is YYDKDF (reference sequence). This CDR3 contains 18 residues. For the CDR3, the DNA is TGTGCCACCAGCAGAGACCGCGGCGGTCAGAGCTCTGGAAACACCATATATTTT. It specifies CATSRDRGGQSSGNTIYF.

The sample holds a few counts of this clone. V and J are TRBV19 and TRBJ2-7; D not certain. This CDR3 comprises 14 residues. Per the germline V gene, CDR1 is LNHDA and CDR2 is SQIVND (reference sequence). Trimming took 3 bases from V and 1 from J, leaving 10 bases between them. This CDR3 is CASSIGTVSYEQYF. The CDR3 region has the DNA TGTGCCAGTAGTATTGGAACAGTATCCTACGAGCAGTACTTC.

This clone was observed a single time. The genes are TRBV27 and TRBJ2-3; TRBD1 might be the D (6 bases). Trimming pared 2 bases from V and 0 bases from J, leaving 6 bases between. The CDR3 contains 14 residues. Germline V gene sequence: CDR1 MNHEY, CDR2 SMNVEV (reference sequence). As DNA, the CDR3 is TGTGCCAGCAGTTTAAGGGGGAGCACAGATACGCAGTATTTT. Its translation is CASSLRGSTDTQYF.

The rearrangement joins TRBV14 to TRBJ2-1; D unclear. Trimming left V 0 bases short and J 4 bases short, with 10 bases between. This CDR3 has 15 residues. Germline values: CDR1 SGHDN, CDR2 FVKESK. CDR3 sequence: CASSQERNRYNEQFF. The CDR3 nucleotides are TGTGCCAGCAGCCAAGAACGGAACAGATACAATGAGCAGTTCTTC. Full variable domain (rest looked up from reference TRBV14 and TRBJ2-1): EAGVTQFPSHSVIEKGQTVTLRCDPISGHDNLYWYRRVMGKEIKFLLHFVKESKQDESGMPNNRFLAERTGGTYSTLKVQPAELEDSGVYFCASSQERNRYNEQFFGPGTRLTVL.